This T cell receptor (beta chain) was found in a study of cytomegalovirus exposure and HLA in healthy donors. Overall study context: Researchers found that 81% of about 400 genotyped donors fell within the Caucasian-associated ancestry cluster.

With 60 Vbeta and 13 Jbeta primers, the PCR was carried out. In the original analysis: As a later analysis found, there were 80 million to 90 million unique TCR beta chains, of which about 10 million were shared. Data came from immunoSEQ multiplex PCR; TCRdb stores just in-frame clones and leaves some out. V and J calls and clone size follow that table, whereas D and trimming were derived from the DNA. This sample has over 150,000 clones, with roughly three quarters found just once. The CDR3 extends over 10 amino acids. The V end was cut by 4 bases, the J end by 10 bases, with 8 bases between. In germline, CDR1 is SQVTM, CDR2 ANQGSEA.

Sequenced input: PBMCs. The sequence was obtained from a male donor in good health and CMV-seronegative. The chain employs TRBV29-1 and TRBJ2-1; a weak D match, TRBD2 (6 bases). The CDR3 coding sequence is TGCAGCGTTGCCCGGGGGGAGCAGTTCTTC. Translating it yields CSVARGEQFF.